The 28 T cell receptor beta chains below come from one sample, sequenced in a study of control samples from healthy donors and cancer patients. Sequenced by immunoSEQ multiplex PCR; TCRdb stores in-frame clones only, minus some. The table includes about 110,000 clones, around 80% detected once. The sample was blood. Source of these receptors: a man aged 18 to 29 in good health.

This chain's CDR3 is CASSLLVAGQGLSYEQYV. In DNA, the CDR3 is TGTGCCAGCAGCTTGTTGGTCGCGGGGCAGGGGCTTTCCTACGAGCAGTACGTC. The chain carries TRBV5-5 and TRBJ2-7; D is tentatively TRBD1 or TRBD2 (6 bases each). CDR1 is SGHKS and CDR2 is YYEKEE in the germline V gene (reference sequence). Trimming removed 1 base from V and 1 base from J, with 21 bases in between. CDR3 length equals 18 residues.

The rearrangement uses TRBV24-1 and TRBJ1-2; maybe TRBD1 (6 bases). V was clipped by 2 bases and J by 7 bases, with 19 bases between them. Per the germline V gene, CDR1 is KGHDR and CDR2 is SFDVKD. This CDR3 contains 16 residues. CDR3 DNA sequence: TGTGCCACCAGTGATTCCTGGGGGACACAGGCGGCTGGCTACACCTTC. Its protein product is CATSDSWGTQAAGYTF.

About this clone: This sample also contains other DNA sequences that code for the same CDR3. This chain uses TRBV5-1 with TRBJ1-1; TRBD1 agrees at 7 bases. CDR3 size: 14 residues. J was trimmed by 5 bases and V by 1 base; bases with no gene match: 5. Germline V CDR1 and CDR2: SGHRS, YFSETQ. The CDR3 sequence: CASSLTGERTEAFF. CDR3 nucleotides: TGCGCCAGCAGCTTGACAGGGGAGAGGACTGAAGCTTTCTTT.

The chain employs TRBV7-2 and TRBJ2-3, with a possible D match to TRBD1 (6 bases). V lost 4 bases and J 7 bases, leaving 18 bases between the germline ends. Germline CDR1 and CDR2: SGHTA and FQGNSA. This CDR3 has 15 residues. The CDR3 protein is CASSSYALQGYTQYF. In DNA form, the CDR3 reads TGTGCCAGCAGCTCCTACGCACTTCAGGGGTATACGCAGTATTTT.

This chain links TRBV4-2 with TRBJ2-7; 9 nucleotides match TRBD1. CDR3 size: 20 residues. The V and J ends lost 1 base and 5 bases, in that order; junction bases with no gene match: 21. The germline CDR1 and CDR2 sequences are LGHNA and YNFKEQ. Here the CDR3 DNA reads TGTGCCAGCAGCCAAGGTACAGGGGGCTTTGGAAGGGTGGAGTGGGACGAGCAGTACTTC. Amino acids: CASSQGTGGFGRVEWDEQYF.

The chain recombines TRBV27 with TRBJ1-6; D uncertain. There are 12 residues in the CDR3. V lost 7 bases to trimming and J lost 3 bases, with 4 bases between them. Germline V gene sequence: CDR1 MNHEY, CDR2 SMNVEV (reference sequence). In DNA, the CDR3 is TGTGCCAGCACCGGCTATAATTCACCCCTCCACTTT. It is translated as CASTGYNSPLHF.

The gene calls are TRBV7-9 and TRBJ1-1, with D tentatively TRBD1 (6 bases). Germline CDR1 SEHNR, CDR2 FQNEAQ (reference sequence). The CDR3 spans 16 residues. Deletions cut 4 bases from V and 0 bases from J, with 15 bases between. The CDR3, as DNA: TGTGCCAGCAGCTCGCTACAGGGAGCGTTGAACACTGAAGCTTTCTTT. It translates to CASSSLQGALNTEAFF.

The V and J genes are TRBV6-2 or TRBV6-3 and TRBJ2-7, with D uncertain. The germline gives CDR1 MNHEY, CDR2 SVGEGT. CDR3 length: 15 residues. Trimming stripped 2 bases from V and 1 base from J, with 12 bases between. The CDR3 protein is CASSYGSMTSYEQYF. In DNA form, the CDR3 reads TGTGCCAGCAGTTACGGGTCAATGACATCCTACGAGCAGTACTTC.

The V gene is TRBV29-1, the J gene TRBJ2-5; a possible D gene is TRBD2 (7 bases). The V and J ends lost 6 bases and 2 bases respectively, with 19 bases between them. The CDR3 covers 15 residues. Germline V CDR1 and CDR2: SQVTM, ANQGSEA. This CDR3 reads CSVRRGGGPQETQYF. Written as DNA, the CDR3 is TGCAGCGTCCGCCGGGGCGGGGGCCCACAAGAGACCCAGTACTTC.

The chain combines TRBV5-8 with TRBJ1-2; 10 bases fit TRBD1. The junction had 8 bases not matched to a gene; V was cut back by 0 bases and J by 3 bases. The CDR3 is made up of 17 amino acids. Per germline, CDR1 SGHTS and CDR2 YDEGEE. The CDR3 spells CASSLERDRGHYYGYTF. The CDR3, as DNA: TGTGCCAGCAGCTTGGAGCGCGACAGGGGGCATTACTATGGCTACACCTTC.

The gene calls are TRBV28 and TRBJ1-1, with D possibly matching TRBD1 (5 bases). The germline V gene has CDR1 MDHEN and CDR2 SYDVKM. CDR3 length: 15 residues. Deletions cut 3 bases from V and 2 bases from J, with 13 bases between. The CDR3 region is CASSLIQGLNTEAFF. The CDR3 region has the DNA TGTGCCAGCAGTTTGATCCAGGGCCTAAACACTGAAGCTTTCTTT.

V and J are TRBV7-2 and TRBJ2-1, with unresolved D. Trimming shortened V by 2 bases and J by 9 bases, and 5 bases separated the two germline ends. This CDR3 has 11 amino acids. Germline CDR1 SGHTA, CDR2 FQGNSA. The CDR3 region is CASSLSSEQFF. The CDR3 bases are TGTGCCAGCAGCTTAAGCAGTGAGCAGTTCTTC. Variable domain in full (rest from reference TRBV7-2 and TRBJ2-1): GAGVSQSPSNKVTEKGKDVELRCDPISGHTALYWYRQSLGQGLEFLIYFQGNSAPDKSGLPSDRFSAERTGGSVSTLTIQRTQQEDSAVYLCASSLSSEQFFGPGTRLTVL.

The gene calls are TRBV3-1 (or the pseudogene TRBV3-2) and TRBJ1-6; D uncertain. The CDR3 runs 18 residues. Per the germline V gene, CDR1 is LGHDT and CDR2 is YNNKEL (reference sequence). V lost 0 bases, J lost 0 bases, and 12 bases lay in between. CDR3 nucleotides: TGTGCCAGCAGCCAAGACCCGAGGAAGGCCTCCTATAATTCACCCCTCCACTTT. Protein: CASSQDPRKASYNSPLHF.

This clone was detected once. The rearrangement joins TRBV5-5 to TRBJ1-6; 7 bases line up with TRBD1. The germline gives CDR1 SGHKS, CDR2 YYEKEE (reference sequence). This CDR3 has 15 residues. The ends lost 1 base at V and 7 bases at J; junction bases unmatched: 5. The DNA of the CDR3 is TGTGCCAGCAGCTTGCACCAGGACAGGAATTCACCCCTCCACTTT. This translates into CASSLHQDRNSPLHF. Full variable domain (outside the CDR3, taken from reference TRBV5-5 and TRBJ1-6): DAGVTQSPTHLIKTRGQQVTLRCSPISGHKSVSWYQQVLGQGPQFIFQYYEKEERGRGNFPDRFSARQFPNYSSELNVNALLLGDSALYLCASSLHQDRNSPLHFGNGTRLTVT.

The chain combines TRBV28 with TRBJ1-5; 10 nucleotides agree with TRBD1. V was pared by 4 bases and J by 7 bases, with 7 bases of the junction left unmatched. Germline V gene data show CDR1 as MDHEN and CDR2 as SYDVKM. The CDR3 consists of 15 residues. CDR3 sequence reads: CASSSGQGVRQPQHF. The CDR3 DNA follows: TGTGCCAGCAGTTCTGGACAGGGGGTTCGACAGCCCCAGCATTTT.

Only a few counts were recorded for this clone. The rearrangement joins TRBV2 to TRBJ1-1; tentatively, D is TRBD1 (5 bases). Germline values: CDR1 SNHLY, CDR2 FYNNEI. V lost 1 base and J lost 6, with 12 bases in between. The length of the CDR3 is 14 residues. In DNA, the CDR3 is TGTGCCAGCAGTGAAGGGTCCTGGGGCTCTGAAGCTTTCTTT. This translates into CASSEGSWGSEAFF.

Written as DNA, the CDR3 is TGTGCCATCAGGGACCCACGAAGCTCCTATAATTCACCCCTCCACTTT. This gives the protein CAIRDPRSSYNSPLHF. The chain joins TRBV10-3 to TRBJ1-6; D is ambiguous. This CDR3 is 16 amino acids long. Looked up from germline, CDR1 is ENHRY and CDR2 is SYGVKD. V was pared by 6 bases and J by 0 bases, with 12 bases between.

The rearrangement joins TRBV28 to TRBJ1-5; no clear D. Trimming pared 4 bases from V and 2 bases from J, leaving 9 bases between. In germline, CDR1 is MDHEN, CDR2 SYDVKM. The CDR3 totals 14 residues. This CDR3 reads CASSSGLRNQPQHF. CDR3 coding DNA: TGTGCCAGCAGTTCCGGGCTTCGCAATCAGCCCCAGCATTTT.

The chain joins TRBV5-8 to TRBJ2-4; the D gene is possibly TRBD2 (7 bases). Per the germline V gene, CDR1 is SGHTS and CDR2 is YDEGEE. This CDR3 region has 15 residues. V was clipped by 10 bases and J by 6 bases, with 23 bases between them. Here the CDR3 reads CAFSSGGKVGNIQYF. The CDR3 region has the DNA TGTGCCTTCAGCTCGGGGGGCAAGGTGGGAAACATTCAGTACTTC.

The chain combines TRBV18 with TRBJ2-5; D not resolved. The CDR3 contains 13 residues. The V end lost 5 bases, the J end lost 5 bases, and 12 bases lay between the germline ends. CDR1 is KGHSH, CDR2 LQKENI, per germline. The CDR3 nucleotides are TGTGCCAGCTCAAAGCCTACTTTGGAGACCCAGTACTTC. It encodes CASSKPTLETQYF.

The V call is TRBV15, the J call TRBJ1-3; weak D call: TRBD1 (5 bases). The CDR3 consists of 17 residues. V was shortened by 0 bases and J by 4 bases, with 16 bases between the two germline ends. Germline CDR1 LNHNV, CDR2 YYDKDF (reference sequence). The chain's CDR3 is CATSRDQGRVYGNTIYF. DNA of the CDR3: TGTGCCACCAGCAGAGATCAGGGCAGAGTATACGGAAACACCATATATTTT.

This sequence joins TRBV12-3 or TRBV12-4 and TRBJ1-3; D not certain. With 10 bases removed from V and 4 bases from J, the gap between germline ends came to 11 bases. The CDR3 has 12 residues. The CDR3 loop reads CAIPSRGNTIYF. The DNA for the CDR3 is TGTGCCATCCCATCAAGAGGAAACACCATATATTTT.

The CDR3 here is CASSLLQGYEQYV. CDR3 in DNA: TGTGCCAGCAGCTTGCTCCAGGGATACGAGCAGTACGTC. This chain joins TRBV5-5 and TRBJ2-7, with D maybe TRBD1 (5 bases). Looked up from germline, CDR1 is SGHKS and CDR2 is YYEKEE (reference sequence). The CDR3 has 13 residues. V was trimmed by 1 base and J by 4 bases, leaving 9 bases between them.

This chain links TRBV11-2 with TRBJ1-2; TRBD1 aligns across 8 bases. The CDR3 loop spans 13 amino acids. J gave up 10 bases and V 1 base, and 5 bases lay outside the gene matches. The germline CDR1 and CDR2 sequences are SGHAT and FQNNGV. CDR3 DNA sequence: TGTGCCAGCAGCTTAGGGCAGGGGGCCGACTACACCTTC. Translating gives CASSLGQGADYTF. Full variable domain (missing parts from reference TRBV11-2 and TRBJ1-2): EAGVAQSPRYKIIEKRQSVAFWCNPISGHATLYWYQQILGQGPKLLIQFQNNGVVDDSQLPKDRFSAERLKGVDSTLKIQPAKLEDSAVYLCASSLGQGADYTFGSGTRLTVV.

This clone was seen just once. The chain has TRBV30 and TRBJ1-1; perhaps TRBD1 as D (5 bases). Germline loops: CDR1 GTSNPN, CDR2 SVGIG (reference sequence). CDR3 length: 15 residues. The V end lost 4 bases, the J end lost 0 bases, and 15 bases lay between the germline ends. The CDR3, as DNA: TGTGCCTGGAACCCGTTTGACAGACTGAACACTGAAGCTTTCTTT. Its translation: CAWNPFDRLNTEAFF.

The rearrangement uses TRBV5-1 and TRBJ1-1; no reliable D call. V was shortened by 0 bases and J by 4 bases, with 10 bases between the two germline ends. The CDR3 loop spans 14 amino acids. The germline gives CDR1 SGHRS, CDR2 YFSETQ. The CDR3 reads CASSLGGEATEAFF. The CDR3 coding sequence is TGCGCCAGCAGCTTGGGGGGTGAGGCCACTGAAGCTTTCTTT.

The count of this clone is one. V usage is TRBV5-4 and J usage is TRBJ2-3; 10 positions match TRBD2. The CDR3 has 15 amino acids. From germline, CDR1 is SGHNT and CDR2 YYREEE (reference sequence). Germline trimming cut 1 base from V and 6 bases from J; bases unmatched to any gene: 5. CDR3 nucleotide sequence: TGTGCCAGCAGCTTGACTAGCGGGGTAGTGGATACGCAGTATTTT. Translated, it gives CASSLTSGVVDTQYF.

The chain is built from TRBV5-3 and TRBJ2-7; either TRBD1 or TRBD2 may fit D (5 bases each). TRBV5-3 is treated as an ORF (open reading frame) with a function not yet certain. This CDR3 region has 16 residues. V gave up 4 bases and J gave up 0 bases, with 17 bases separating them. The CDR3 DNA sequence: TGTGCCAGAAGCCCGGCCGGGACGGTGAGCTCCTACGAGCAGTACTTC. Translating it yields CARSPAGTVSSYEQYF.